This TCR beta chain was recorded in a study of blood T cell repertoires in COVID-19. Study background: Acute-phase and convalescent COVID-19 samples originated in the United States, Italy and Spain. PBMCs, B-cell-depleted T cells, or T cells were the source of the cDNA or gDNA that made up the material.

Profiling relied on immunoSEQ multiplex PCR, and the TCRdb table lists in-frame clones only, not all of them. Here the sample spans approximately 440,000 clones, approximately 90% being singletons. Losses at the gene ends were 1 base for V and 1 base for J; bases not matched to a gene: 5. This CDR3 region has 16 residues. CDR1 LNHDA and CDR2 SQIVND come from the germline V gene (reference sequence). Patients from Seattle were sampled longitudinally, starting during active infection. The TCR originated in a woman between 50 and 59 years old with COVID-19, enrolled during active disease. Sequenced sample: peripheral blood. The V and J genes are TRBV19 and TRBJ1-1, with 8 bases matching TRBD1. The CDR3 is CASSIGRGHGNTEAFF. CDR3 DNA: TGTGCCAGTAGTATAGGCAGGGGGCACGGGAACACTGAAGCTTTCTTT.